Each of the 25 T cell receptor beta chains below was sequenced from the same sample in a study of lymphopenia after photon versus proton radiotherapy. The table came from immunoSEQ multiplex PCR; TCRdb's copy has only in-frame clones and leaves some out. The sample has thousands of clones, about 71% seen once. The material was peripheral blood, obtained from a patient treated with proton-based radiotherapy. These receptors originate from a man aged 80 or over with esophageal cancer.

The CDR3: CASSPEGRGTQYF. CDR3 nucleotides: TGTGCCAGTAGTCCGGAGGGACGAGGGACCCAGTACTTC. V is TRBV19 and J is TRBJ2-5; a weak D match, TRBD2 (6 bases). In germline, CDR1 is LNHDA, CDR2 SQIVND (reference sequence). Deletions cut 5 bases from V and 7 bases from J, with 14 bases between. This CDR3 spans 13 amino acids.

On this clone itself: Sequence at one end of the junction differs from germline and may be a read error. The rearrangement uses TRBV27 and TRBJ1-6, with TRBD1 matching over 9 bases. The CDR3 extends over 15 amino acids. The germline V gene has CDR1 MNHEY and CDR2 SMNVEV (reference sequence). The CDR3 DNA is TGTGCCAGCAGTTTTACAGGGGGCTATAATTCACTCCTCCACTTT. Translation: CASSFTGGYNSLLHF.

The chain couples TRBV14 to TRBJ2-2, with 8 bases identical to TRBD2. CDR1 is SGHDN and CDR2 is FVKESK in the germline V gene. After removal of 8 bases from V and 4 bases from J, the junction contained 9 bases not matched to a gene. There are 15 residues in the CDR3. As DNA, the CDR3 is TGTGCCAGCGGACAACCCCTAGCGGGCACCGGGGAGCTGTTTTTT. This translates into CASGQPLAGTGELFF.

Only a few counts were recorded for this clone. This CDR3 reads CASSPPTSGSSYNEQFF. In nucleotides, the CDR3 is TGTGCCAGCAGCCCACCGACTAGCGGGAGCTCCTACAATGAGCAGTTCTTC. V gene TRBV11-2 combines with J gene TRBJ2-1; 12 bases line up with TRBD2. V lost 5 bases and J lost 0; bases outside the gene matches: 5. CDR1 is SGHAT and CDR2 is FQNNGV in the germline V gene. CDR3 length: 17 amino acids.

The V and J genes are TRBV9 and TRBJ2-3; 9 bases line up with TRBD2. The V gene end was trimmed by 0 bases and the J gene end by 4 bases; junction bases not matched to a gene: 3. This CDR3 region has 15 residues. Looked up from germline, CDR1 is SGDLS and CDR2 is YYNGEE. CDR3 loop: CASSVDLAGPDTQYF. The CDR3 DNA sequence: TGTGCCAGCAGCGTAGATCTAGCGGGGCCAGATACGCAGTATTTT.

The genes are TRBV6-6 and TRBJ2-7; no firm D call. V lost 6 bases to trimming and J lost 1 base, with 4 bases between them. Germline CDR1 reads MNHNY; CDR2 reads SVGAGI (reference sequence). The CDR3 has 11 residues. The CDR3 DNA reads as TGTGCCAGCAGGGTTTCCTACGAGCAGTACTTC. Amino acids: CASRVSYEQYF.

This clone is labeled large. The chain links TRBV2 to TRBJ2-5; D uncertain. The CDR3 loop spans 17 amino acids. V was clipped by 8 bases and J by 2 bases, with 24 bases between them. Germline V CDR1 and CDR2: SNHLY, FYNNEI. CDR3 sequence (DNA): TGTGCCAGCCACAGAGAAATACAGAACACAGCACAAGAGACCCAGTACTTC. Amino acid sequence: CASHREIQNTAQETQYF.

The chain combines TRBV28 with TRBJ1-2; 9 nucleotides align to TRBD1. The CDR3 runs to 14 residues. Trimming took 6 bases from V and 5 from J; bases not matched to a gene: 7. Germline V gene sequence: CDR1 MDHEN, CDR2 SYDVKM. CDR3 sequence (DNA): TGTGCCAGCAGCCTATCGGGACAGGGATATGGCTACACCTTC. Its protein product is CASSLSGQGYGYTF.

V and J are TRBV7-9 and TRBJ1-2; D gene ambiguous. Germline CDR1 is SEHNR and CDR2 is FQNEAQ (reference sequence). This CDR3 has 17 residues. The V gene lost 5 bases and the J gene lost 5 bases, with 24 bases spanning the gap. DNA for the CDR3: TGTGCCAGCAGCCCCTCTGGGAAACAGCAGATAGGGTATGGCTACACCTTC. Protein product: CASSPSGKQQIGYGYTF. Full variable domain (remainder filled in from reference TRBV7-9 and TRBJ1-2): DTGVSQNPRHKITKRGQNVTFRCDPISEHNRLYWYRQTLGQGPEFLTYFQNEAQLEKSRLLSDRFSAERPKGSFSTLEIQRTEQGDSAMYLCASSPSGKQQIGYGYTFGSGTRLTVV.

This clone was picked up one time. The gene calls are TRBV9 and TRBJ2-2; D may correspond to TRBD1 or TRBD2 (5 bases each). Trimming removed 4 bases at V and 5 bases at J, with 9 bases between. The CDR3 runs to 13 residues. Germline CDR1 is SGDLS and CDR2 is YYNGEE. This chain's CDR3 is CASSPGRTGELFF. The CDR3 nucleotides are TGTGCCAGCAGCCCAGGGAGAACCGGGGAGCTGTTTTTT. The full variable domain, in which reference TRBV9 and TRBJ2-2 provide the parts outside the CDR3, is DSGVTQTPKHLITATGQRVTLRCSPRSGDLSVYWYQQSLDQGLQFLIQYYNGEERAKGNILERFSAQQFPDLHSELNLSSLELGDSALYFCASSPGRTGELFFGEGSRLTVL.

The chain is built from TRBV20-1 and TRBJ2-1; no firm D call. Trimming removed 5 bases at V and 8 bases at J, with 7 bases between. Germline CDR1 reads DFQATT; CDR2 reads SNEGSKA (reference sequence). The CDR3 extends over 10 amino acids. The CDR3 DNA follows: TGCAGTGCTCAAGGTCATGAGCAGTTCTTC. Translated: CSAQGHEQFF.

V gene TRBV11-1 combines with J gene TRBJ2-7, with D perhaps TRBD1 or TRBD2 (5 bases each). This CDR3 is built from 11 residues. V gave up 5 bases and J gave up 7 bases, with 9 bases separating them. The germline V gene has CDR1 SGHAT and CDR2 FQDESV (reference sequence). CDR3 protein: CASSEEGEQYF. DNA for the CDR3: TGTGCCAGCAGCGAAGAGGGGGAGCAGTACTTC.

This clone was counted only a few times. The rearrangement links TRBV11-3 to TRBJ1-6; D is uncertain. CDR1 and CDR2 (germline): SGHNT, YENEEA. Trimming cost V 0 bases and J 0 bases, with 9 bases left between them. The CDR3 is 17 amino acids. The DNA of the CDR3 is TGTGCCAGCAGCTTAGAAAGAGGGAGCTCCTATAATTCACCCCTCCACTTT. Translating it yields CASSLERGSSYNSPLHF.

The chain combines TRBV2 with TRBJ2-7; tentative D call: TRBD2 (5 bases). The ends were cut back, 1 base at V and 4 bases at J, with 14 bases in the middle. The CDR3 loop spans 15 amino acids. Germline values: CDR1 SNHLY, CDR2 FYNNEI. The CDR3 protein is CASSEDAHSGYEQYF. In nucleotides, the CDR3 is TGTGCCAGCAGTGAAGATGCCCACTCGGGGTACGAGCAGTACTTC.

The CDR3 bases are TGTGCCAGTAGTATTGATAGACGGACTGAGGGCTACACCTTC. This codes for CASSIDRRTEGYTF. V usage is TRBV19 and J usage is TRBJ1-2, with D uncertain. CDR1 is LNHDA and CDR2 is SQIVND in the germline V gene (reference sequence). V was trimmed by 3 bases and J by 8 bases, leaving 16 bases between them. The CDR3 consists of 14 residues.

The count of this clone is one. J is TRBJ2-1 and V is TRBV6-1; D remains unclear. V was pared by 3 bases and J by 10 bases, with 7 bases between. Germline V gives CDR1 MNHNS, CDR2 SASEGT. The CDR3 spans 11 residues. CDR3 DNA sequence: TGTGCCAGCAGTGATCACTGGGAGCAGTTCTTC. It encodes CASSDHWEQFF.

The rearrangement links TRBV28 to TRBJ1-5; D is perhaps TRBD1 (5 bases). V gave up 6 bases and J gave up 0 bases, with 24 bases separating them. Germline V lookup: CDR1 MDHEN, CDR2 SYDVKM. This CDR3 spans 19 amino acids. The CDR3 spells CASSSPNRGDLNSNQPQHF. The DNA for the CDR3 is TGTGCCAGCAGCTCCCCCAATAGGGGCGATTTGAATAGCAATCAGCCCCAGCATTTT.

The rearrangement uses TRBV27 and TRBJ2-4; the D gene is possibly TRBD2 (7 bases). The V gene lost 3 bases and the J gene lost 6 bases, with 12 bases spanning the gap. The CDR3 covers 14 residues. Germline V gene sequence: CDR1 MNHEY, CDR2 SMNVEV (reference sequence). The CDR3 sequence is CASSFRGGLNIQYF. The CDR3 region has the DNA TGTGCCAGCAGTTTTAGGGGGGGCCTAAACATTCAGTACTTC.

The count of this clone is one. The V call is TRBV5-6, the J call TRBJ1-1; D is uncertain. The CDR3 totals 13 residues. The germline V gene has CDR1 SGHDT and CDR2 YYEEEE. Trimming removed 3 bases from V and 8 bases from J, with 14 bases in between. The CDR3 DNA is TGTGCCAGCAGCTCCCGCCCTCACGAGGAAGCTTTCTTT. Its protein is CASSSRPHEEAFF. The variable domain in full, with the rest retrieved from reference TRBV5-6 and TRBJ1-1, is DAGVTQSPTHLIKTRGQQVTLRCSPKSGHDTVSWYQQALGQGPQFIFQYYEEEERQRGNFPDRFSGHQFPNYSSELNVNALLLGDSALYLCASSSRPHEEAFFGQGTRLTVV.

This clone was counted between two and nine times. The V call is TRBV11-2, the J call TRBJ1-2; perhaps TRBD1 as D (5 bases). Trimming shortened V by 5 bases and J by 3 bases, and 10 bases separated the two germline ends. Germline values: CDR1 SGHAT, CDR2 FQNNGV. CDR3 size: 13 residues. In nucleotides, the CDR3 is TGTGCCAGCAGCGGGGACGGACACTATGGCTACACCTTC. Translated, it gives CASSGDGHYGYTF.

The chain's CDR3 is CASSGTDSDTEAFF. The CDR3 nucleotides are TGCGCCAGCAGTGGGACCGACAGTGACACTGAAGCTTTCTTT. The chain joins TRBV10-2 to TRBJ1-1; the D gene is possibly TRBD1 (5 bases). CDR1 is WSHSY, CDR2 SAAADI, per germline. This CDR3 is built from 14 residues. The germline V and J ends were trimmed by 4 bases and 3 bases, with 12 bases remaining between them.

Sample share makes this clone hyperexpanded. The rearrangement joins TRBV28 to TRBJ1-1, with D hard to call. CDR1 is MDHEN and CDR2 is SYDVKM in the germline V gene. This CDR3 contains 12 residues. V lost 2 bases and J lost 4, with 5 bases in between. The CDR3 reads CASSLEVTEAFF. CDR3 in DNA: TGTGCCAGCAGTTTAGAGGTCACTGAAGCTTTCTTT.

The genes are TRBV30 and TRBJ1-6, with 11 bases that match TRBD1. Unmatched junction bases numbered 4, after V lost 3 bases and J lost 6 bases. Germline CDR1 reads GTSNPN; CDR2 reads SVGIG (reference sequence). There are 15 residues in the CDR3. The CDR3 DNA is TGTGCCTGGAGCCCCGGGACAGGGGGTAATTCACCCCTCCACTTT. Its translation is CAWSPGTGGNSPLHF.

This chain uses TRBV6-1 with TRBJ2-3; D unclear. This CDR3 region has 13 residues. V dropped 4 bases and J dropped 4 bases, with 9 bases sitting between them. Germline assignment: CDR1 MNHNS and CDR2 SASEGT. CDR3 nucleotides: TGTGCCAGCAGTGTAGATAGGCCAGATACGCAGTATTTT. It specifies CASSVDRPDTQYF.

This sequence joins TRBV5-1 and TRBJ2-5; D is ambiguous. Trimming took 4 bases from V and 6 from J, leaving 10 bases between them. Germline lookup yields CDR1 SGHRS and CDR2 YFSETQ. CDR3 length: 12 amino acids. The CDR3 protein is CASSGWEKTQYF. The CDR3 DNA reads TGCGCCAGCAGCGGGTGGGAAAAGACCCAGTACTTC.